Below, 3 T cell receptor beta chains from the same sample are listed, as sequenced in a study of blood T cell repertoires in COVID-19. The method was immunoSEQ multiplex PCR; TCRdb's version includes in-frame clones alone and lacks a portion of them. The table records 200,000 to 250,000 clones, 88% of them present only once. Sequencing used PBMCs or T cells enriched from blood (not recorded which). The receptors stem from a woman in her thirties who had been exposed to COVID-19.

Worth noting for this clone: Different DNA sequences within this sample yield the same CDR3. The V and J genes are TRBV5-1 and TRBJ2-2; D uncertain. CDR3 length equals 13 residues. CDR1 and CDR2 from the germline V gene are SGHRS and YFSETQ. V was clipped by 1 base and J by 5 bases, with 6 bases between them. The CDR3 DNA follows: TGCGCCAGCAGCTTGACAGTGACCGGGGAGCTGTTTTTT. Translated: CASSLTVTGELFF.

The CDR3 spells CASSLSPRLGEQFF. CDR3 in DNA: TGTGCCAGCAGTTTATCCCCACGACTAGGTGAGCAGTTCTTC. The gene calls are TRBV27 and TRBJ2-1; D might be TRBD2 (6 bases). Per the germline V gene, CDR1 is MNHEY and CDR2 is SMNVEV (reference sequence). With 0 bases removed from V and 9 bases from J, the gap between germline ends came to 12 bases. The length of the CDR3 is 14 residues.

The genes are TRBV5-8 and TRBJ2-5; TRBD2 aligns across 10 bases. The ends lost 4 bases at V and 5 bases at J; junction bases unmatched: 8. Germline CDR1 SGHTS, CDR2 YDEGEE. The CDR3 is made up of 15 amino acids. The CDR3 region is CASSRSGTSVETQYF. For the CDR3, the DNA is TGTGCCAGCAGCCGTTCCGGGACTAGCGTTGAGACCCAGTACTTC.